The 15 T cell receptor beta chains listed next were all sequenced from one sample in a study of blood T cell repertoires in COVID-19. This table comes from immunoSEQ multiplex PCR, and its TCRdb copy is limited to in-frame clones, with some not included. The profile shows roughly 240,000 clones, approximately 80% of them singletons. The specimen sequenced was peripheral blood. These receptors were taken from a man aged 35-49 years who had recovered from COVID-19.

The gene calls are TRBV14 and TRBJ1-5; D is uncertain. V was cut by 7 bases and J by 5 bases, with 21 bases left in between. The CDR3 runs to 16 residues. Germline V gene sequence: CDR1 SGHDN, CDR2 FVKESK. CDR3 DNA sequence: TGTGCCAGCACCCCTGGGTTTCGAGGGTCCGATCAGCCCCAGCATTTT. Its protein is CASTPGFRGSDQPQHF.

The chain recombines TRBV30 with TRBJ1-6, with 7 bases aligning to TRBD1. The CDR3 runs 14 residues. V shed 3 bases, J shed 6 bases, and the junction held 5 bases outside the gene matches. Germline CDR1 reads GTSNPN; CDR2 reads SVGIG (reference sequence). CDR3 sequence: CAWRAPGGNSPLHF. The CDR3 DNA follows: TGTGCCTGGAGGGCCCCAGGGGGTAATTCACCCCTCCACTTT. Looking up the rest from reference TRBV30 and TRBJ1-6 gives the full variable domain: SQTIHQWPATLVQPVGSPLSLECTVEGTSNPNLYWYRQAAGRGLQLLFYSVGIGQISSEVPQNLSASRPQDRQFILSSKKLLLSDSGFYLCAWRAPGGNSPLHFGNGTRLTVT.

This CDR3 reads CASSAFRALNTEAFF. The CDR3 DNA sequence: TGTGCCAGCAGCGCATTCAGGGCCCTGAACACTGAAGCTTTCTTT. The rearrangement uses TRBV7-2 and TRBJ1-1; TRBD1 might be the D (5 bases). The V end was cut by 5 bases, the J end by 0 bases, with 13 bases between. Germline V gene lookup returns CDR1 SGHTA and CDR2 FQGNSA. The CDR3 covers 15 residues.

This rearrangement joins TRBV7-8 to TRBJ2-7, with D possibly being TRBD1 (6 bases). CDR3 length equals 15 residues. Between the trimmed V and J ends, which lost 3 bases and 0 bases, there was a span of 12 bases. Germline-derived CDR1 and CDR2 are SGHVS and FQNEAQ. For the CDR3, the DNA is TGTGCCAGCAGCTTCTTACAGGGTAGCTCCTACGAGCAGTACTTC. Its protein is CASSFLQGSSYEQYF.

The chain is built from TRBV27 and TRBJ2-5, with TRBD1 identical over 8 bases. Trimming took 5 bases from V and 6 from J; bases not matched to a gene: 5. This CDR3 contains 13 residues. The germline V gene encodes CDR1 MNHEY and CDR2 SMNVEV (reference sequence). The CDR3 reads CASSPDRGKTQYF. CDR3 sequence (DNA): TGTGCCAGCAGTCCAGACAGGGGAAAGACCCAGTACTTC.

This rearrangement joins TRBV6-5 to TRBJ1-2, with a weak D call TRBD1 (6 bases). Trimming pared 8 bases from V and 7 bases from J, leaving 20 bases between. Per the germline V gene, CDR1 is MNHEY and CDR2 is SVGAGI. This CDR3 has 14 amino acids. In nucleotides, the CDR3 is TGTGCCAGCTGGGGGGGGGACACTCCGGGTGGCTACACCTTC. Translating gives CASWGGDTPGGYTF.

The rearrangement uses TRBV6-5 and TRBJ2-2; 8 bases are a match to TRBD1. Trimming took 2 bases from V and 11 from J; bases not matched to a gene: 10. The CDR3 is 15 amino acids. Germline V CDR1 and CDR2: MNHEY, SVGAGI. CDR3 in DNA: TGTGCCAGCAGTTACCTCAGGGACAGGACTCCCGAGCTGTTTTTT. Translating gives CASSYLRDRTPELFF.

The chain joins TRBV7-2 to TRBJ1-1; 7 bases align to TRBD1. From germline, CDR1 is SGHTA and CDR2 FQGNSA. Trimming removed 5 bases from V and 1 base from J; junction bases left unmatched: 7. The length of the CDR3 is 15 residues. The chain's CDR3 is CASSRDRAQNTEAFF. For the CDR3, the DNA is TGTGCCAGCAGCCGCGACAGGGCCCAGAACACTGAAGCTTTCTTT.

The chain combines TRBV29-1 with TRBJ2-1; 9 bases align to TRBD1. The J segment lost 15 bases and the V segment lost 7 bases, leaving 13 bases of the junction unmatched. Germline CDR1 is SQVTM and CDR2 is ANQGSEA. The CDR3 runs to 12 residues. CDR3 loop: CSEGMGQGSLFF. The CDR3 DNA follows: TGCAGCGAAGGGATGGGACAGGGTAGTTTGTTCTTC.

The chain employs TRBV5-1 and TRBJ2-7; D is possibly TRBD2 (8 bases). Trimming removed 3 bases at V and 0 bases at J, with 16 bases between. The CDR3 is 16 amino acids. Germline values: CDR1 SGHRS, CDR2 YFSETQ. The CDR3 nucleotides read TGCGCCAGCAGCTCGGGAGGGACAGCCAGCTCCTACGAGCAGTACTTC. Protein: CASSSGGTASSYEQYF.

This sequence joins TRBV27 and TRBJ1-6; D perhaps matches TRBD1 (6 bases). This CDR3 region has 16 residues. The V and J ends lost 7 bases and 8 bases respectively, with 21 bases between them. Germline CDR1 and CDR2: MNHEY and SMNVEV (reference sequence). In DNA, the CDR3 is TGTGCCAGCAAAGCGGGGGGCCGCTCTGGATATTCACCCCTCCACTTT. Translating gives CASKAGGRSGYSPLHF.

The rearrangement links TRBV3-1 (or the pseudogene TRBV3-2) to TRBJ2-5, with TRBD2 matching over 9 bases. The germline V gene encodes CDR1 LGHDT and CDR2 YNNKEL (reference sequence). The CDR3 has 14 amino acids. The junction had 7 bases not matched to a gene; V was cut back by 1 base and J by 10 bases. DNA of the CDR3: TGTGCCAGCAGCCAAGGGTCGCTAGCGGGACGCCAGTACTTC. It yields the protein CASSQGSLAGRQYF.

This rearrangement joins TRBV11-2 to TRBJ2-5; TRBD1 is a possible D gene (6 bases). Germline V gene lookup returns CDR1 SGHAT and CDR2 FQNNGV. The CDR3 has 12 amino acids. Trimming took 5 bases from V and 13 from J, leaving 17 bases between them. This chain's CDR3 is CASSRPQGPPYF. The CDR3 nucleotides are TGTGCCAGCAGCCGACCCCAGGGGCCCCCGTACTTC.

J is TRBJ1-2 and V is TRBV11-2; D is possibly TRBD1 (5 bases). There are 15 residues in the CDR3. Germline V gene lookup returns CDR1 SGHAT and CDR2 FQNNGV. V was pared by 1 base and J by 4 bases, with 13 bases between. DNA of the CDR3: TGTGCCAGCAGCTTAGCGGAGGGCGGGGGCTATGGCTACACCTTC. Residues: CASSLAEGGGYGYTF.

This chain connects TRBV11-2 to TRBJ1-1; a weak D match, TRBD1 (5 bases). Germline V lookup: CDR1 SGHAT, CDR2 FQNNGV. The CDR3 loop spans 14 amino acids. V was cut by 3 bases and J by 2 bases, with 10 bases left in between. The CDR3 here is CASSFLTVNTEAFF. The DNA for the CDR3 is TGTGCCAGCAGCTTCCTGACAGTTAACACTGAAGCTTTCTTT.